The 32 T cell receptor beta chains below all came from one sample that was sequenced in a study of T-cell memory formation after mild COVID-19. Via MiXCR, TCRdb re-called the 5' RACE reads, giving one row per CDR3 protein. This sample carries 150,000 to 200,000 distinct CDR3 sequences, about 28% of them seen once, and the ten largest clones take 12%. The sequencing sample was made of PBMCs or a T cell subset sorted from them (not recorded which). The receptors shown here come from an adult woman who had mild COVID-19 (a few samples of this study predate the infection). Cell type and time point are not known.

This clonotype has just a few counts. Germline and junction disagree at one end, which may indicate a read error. The rearrangement links TRBV3-1 to TRBJ2-7; 9 nucleotides agree with TRBD2. CDR1 LGHDT and CDR2 YNNKEL come from the germline V gene (reference sequence). The CDR3 runs to 11 residues. CDR3 protein: CASSLAGVWVF. CDR3 DNA: TGTGCCAGCAGCCTAGCGGGAGTCTGGGTCTTC.

This sequence joins TRBV6-1 and TRBJ2-5; TRBD1 matches at 9 bases. Trimming took 2 bases from V and 5 from J; bases not matched to a gene: 6. This CDR3 spans 15 amino acids. Germline V gene data show CDR1 as MNHNS and CDR2 as SASEGT. The CDR3, as DNA: TGTGCCAGCAGTGAAACCACAGGGGGCGGCGAGACCCAGTACTTC. Translated, it gives CASSETTGGGETQYF.

This chain uses TRBV5-5 with TRBJ1-2; 10 bases line up with TRBD1. This CDR3 is built from 15 residues. Losses at the gene ends were 6 bases for V and 3 bases for J; bases not matched to a gene: 8. Germline-derived CDR1 and CDR2 are SGHKS and YYEKEE (reference sequence). The CDR3 coding sequence is TGTGCCAGCACCACGGGACAGGGGCGGTACTATGGCTACACCTTC. This sequence encodes CASTTGQGRYYGYTF.

This clonotype was seen only a few times. This chain connects TRBV18 to TRBJ1-2; D is unresolved. V dropped 1 base and J dropped 8 bases, with 11 bases sitting between them. In germline, CDR1 is KGHSH, CDR2 LQKENI. This CDR3 is 13 amino acids long. CDR3 protein: CASSPLKEGGYTF. The CDR3 DNA reads TGTGCCAGCTCACCACTGAAAGAAGGGGGCTACACCTTC.

The genes are TRBV30 and TRBJ2-3, with D tentatively TRBD2 (6 bases). The germline CDR1 and CDR2 sequences are GTSNPN and SVGIG (reference sequence). V lost 0 bases to trimming and J lost 1 base, with 17 bases between them. This CDR3 comprises 17 residues. CDR3 nucleotide sequence: TGTGCCTGGAGTGTTGTGTCTTGGAGGGTCGGCACAGATACGCAGTATTTT. Its translation: CAWSVVSWRVGTDTQYF.

The CDR3 DNA follows: TGTGCCAGCAGCTTAGTTCAGACCACCGGGGAGCTGTTTTTT. Translating gives CASSLVQTTGELFF. The chain combines TRBV11-3 with TRBJ2-2; the D is unclear. With 1 base removed from V and 4 bases from J, the gap between germline ends came to 7 bases. This CDR3 comprises 14 residues. Germline V CDR1 and CDR2: SGHNT, YENEEA.

V gene TRBV7-9 combines with J gene TRBJ2-7; 7 positions agree with TRBD1. The CDR3 covers 13 residues. Germline V CDR1 and CDR2: SEHNR, FQNEAQ (reference sequence). V gave up 5 bases and J gave up 3 bases; unmatched junction bases: 4. The CDR3 nucleotides read TGTGCCAGCAGCCCAGGGACAGTCTACGAGCAGTACTTC. Protein: CASSPGTVYEQYF.

A few counts support this clonotype. The rearrangement uses TRBV27 and TRBJ2-3; 8 bases are shared with TRBD2. V lost 0 bases, J lost 4 bases, and 6 bases stayed unmatched. This CDR3 has 16 amino acids. From germline, CDR1 is MNHEY and CDR2 SMNVEV (reference sequence). The DNA for the CDR3 is TGTGCCAGCAGTTTATCCGGCGGGAGGCGACCAGATACGCAGTATTTT. Residues: CASSLSGGRRPDTQYF.

This clonotype was counted a few times. V and J are TRBV14 and TRBJ2-3, with D perhaps matching TRBD1 (5 bases). Germline-derived CDR1 and CDR2 are SGHDN and FVKESK. This CDR3 spans 14 amino acids. The ends were cut back, 4 bases at V and 9 bases at J, with 17 bases in the middle. CDR3 nucleotides: TGTGCCAGCAGCCCGCTTTGGACAACCCGGACGCAGTATTTT. Translating gives CASSPLWTTRTQYF.

CDR3 sequence: CSAIGTSGADTQYF. CDR3 DNA sequence: TGCAGTGCCATTGGGACTAGCGGCGCAGATACGCAGTATTTT. The chain uses TRBV20-1 and TRBJ2-3; 11 nucleotides align to TRBD2. The CDR3 is 14 residues long. The germline gives CDR1 DFQATT, CDR2 SNEGSKA (reference sequence). V was pared by 6 bases and J by 4 bases, with 6 bases of the junction left unmatched.

J is TRBJ2-3 and V is TRBV20-1; D may be TRBD1 (5 bases). Germline V gene data show CDR1 as DFQATT and CDR2 as SNEGSKA (reference sequence). V lost 5 bases to trimming and J lost 5 bases, with 14 bases between them. This CDR3 has 13 amino acids. DNA for the CDR3: TGCAGTGCTCACCGCTACAGGCGAGATACGCAGTATTTT. It is translated as CSAHRYRRDTQYF.

This sequence joins TRBV6-2 or TRBV6-3 and TRBJ2-1; TRBD2 agrees at 7 bases. Trimming took 6 bases from V and 5 from J; bases not matched to a gene: 4. Germline V lookup: CDR1 MNHEY, CDR2 SVGEGT. The CDR3 spans 13 residues. CDR3 DNA sequence: TGTGCCAGCAGCGGGACTACCCACAATGAGCAGTTCTTC. It translates to CASSGTTHNEQFF.

V gene TRBV5-5 combines with J gene TRBJ2-1; 14 bases are shared with TRBD2. The CDR3 loop spans 17 amino acids. Germline loops: CDR1 SGHKS, CDR2 YYEKEE (reference sequence). The J segment lost 5 bases and the V segment lost 4 bases, leaving 8 bases of the junction unmatched. The CDR3 sequence is CASSPIWTSGGNNEQFF. The CDR3 coding sequence is TGTGCCAGCAGCCCTATTTGGACTAGCGGGGGGAACAATGAGCAGTTCTTC.

A few counts support this clonotype. V gene TRBV10-3 combines with J gene TRBJ2-3; the match to TRBD2 covers 13 bases. The length of the CDR3 is 16 residues. The germline V gene has CDR1 ENHRY and CDR2 SYGVKD. J was trimmed by 5 bases and V by 0 bases; bases with no gene match: 2. The CDR3 reads CAISESGLAGKDTQYF. Written as DNA, the CDR3 is TGTGCCATCAGTGAGTCGGGACTAGCGGGGAAAGATACGCAGTATTTT.

A remark on this clonotype: Germline is not matched at one junction end, which may reflect a read error. The V and J genes are TRBV7-7 and TRBJ2-1; D ambiguous. The CDR3 sequence is 13 residues long. The germline V gene has CDR1 SSHAT and CDR2 FNYEAQ (reference sequence). The CDR3 nucleotides are TGTGCTAGCAGCAAGACTGGTAGGGCTGAGCAGTTCTTC. As protein: CASSKTGRAEQFF.

The V and J genes are TRBV4-1 and TRBJ1-1; no firm D call. V lost 10 bases to trimming and J lost 8 bases, with 29 bases between them. The CDR3 is 16 amino acids. CDR1 and CDR2 (germline): MGHRA, YSYEKL. The CDR3 protein is CATWGRAPLGGPEAFF. Written as DNA, the CDR3 is TGCGCCACCTGGGGTCGTGCCCCCCTGGGTGGTCCCGAAGCTTTCTTT.

This clonotype was picked up a small number of times. The chain employs TRBV2 and TRBJ1-5, with 10 bases identical to TRBD1. Per the germline V gene, CDR1 is SNHLY and CDR2 is FYNNEI. The CDR3 runs 14 residues. The V segment lost 6 bases and the J segment 9 bases; nucleotides outside the gene matches: 8. The CDR3 loop reads CASRGTGAVGPQHF. DNA of the CDR3: TGTGCCAGCAGAGGGACAGGGGCCGTAGGGCCCCAGCATTTT.

This clonotype was found many times. The chain joins TRBV7-8 to TRBJ2-2, with 8 bases matching TRBD1. CDR1 and CDR2 from the germline V gene are SGHVS and FQNEAQ. This CDR3 has 13 amino acids. V trimming: 5 bases; J trimming: 8 bases; junction bases outside the gene matches: 4. CDR3 loop: CASSRGQAGELFF. Written as DNA, the CDR3 is TGTGCCAGCAGCAGGGGACAGGCTGGGGAGCTGTTTTTT.

The DNA for the CDR3 is TGTGCCAGCAGGGTCGAGACAGGGTCAGGTGAAGCTTTCTTT. The encoded protein is CASRVETGSGEAFF. The V gene is TRBV14, the J gene TRBJ1-1, with 7 nucleotides matching TRBD1. The germline V gene has CDR1 SGHDN and CDR2 FVKESK. This CDR3 comprises 14 residues. Trimming at V came to 6 bases and at J to 7 bases, leaving 11 bases not matched to a gene.

On this clonotype: Its ends do not fully match the called genes, so a read error is possible. The chain recombines TRBV6-2 or TRBV6-3 with TRBJ2-6; tentative D call: TRBD1 (6 bases). This CDR3 spans 15 amino acids. Per germline, CDR1 MNHEY and CDR2 SVGEGT. CDR3 coding DNA: TGTGCCAGCAGCTACTCAGGGGCCGGGGCCAACGTCCTGACTTTC. This codes for CASSYSGAGANVLTF.

This clonotype was observed a handful of times. The chain employs TRBV18 and TRBJ2-3, with a possible D match to TRBD1 (6 bases). Germline CDR1 KGHSH, CDR2 LQKENI. The CDR3 loop spans 16 amino acids. Trimming stripped 2 bases from V and 6 bases from J, with 18 bases between. CDR3 DNA sequence: TGTGCCAGCTCACCAAGGGAAGGAACAGGGCCGGATACGCAGTATTTT. Residues: CASSPREGTGPDTQYF.

This clonotype has just a few counts. The rearrangement links TRBV20-1 to TRBJ2-5, with D perhaps given as TRBD1 or TRBD2 (5 bases each). This CDR3 is 13 amino acids long. Trimming cost V 5 bases and J 5 bases, with 15 bases left between them. The V gene's germline CDR1 is DFQATT and CDR2 SNEGSKA (reference sequence). The CDR3 region has the DNA TGCAGTGCTGGACCAGGGAGTGGTGAGACCCAGTACTTC. This translates into CSAGPGSGETQYF.

V usage is TRBV12-3 or TRBV12-4 and J usage is TRBJ2-1; 11 nucleotides match TRBD2. J gave up 2 bases and V 3 bases, and 3 bases lay outside the gene matches. The CDR3 consists of 16 residues. In DNA, the CDR3 is TGTGCCAGCAGTTTGTCTAGCGGGGGGCCCTACAATGAGCAGTTCTTC. Its translation: CASSLSSGGPYNEQFF.

J is TRBJ2-6 and V is TRBV7-9, with D possibly TRBD2 on 7 matching bases. Germline V lookup: CDR1 SEHNR, CDR2 FQNEAQ (reference sequence). CDR3 size: 19 residues. With 7 bases removed from V and 0 bases from J, the gap between germline ends came to 22 bases. As DNA, the CDR3 is TGTGCCAGCACCTCGGGGGGTCGGGGGCTACCCTCTGGGGCCAACGTCCTGACTTTC. Protein sequence: CASTSGGRGLPSGANVLTF.

J is TRBJ1-4 and V is TRBV5-1; 10 bases match TRBD1. Germline CDR1 reads SGHRS; CDR2 reads YFSETQ. The CDR3 has 16 residues. Trimming removed 0 bases from V and 8 bases from J; junction bases left unmatched: 7. For the CDR3, the DNA is TGCGCCAGCAGCTTGGGGAACCGGGACAGGGGCGAAAAACTGTTTTTT. It encodes CASSLGNRDRGEKLFF.

The CDR3 is CASSYSGSGLAGGLNEQFF. In nucleotides, the CDR3 is TGTGCCAGCAGTTACTCGGGGAGCGGACTAGCGGGGGGACTCAATGAGCAGTTCTTC. The chain couples TRBV6-6 to TRBJ2-1, with 14 bases aligning to TRBD2. The V segment lost 0 bases and the J segment 6 bases; nucleotides outside the gene matches: 10. CDR3 size: 19 residues. The germline V gene encodes CDR1 MNHNY and CDR2 SVGAGI (reference sequence).

The chain has TRBV9 and TRBJ2-5; no clear D gene. V lost 0 bases to trimming and J lost 4 bases, with 13 bases between them. This CDR3 spans 15 amino acids. Germline lookup yields CDR1 SGDLS and CDR2 YYNGEE. CDR3: CASSVGRSRVETQYF. For the CDR3, the DNA is TGTGCCAGCAGCGTAGGCAGGAGTCGGGTAGAGACCCAGTACTTC.

The chain has TRBV12-3 or TRBV12-4 and TRBJ2-7; a weak D match, TRBD2 (5 bases). The CDR3 covers 14 residues. The V gene lost 5 bases and the J gene lost 2 bases, with 13 bases spanning the gap. In DNA, the CDR3 is TGTGCCAGCAGTCCCGGGATTAGAACCTACGAGCAGTACTTC. Protein: CASSPGIRTYEQYF.

This clonotype was detected only a few times. The chain recombines TRBV18 with TRBJ2-1; 7 bases are shared with TRBD2. This CDR3 is built from 13 residues. Trimming at V came to 3 bases and at J to 10 bases, leaving 6 bases not matched to a gene. Germline V gene lookup returns CDR1 KGHSH and CDR2 LQKENI. CDR3 coding DNA: TGTGCCAGCTCACCGCCAACAGCGGGGGAGCAGTTCTTC. Its translation: CASSPPTAGEQFF.

The table lists this clonotype with many counts. This chain uses TRBV20-1 with TRBJ2-1; 8 nucleotides align to TRBD2. CDR3 length: 22 amino acids. CDR1 is DFQATT, CDR2 SNEGSKA, per germline (reference sequence). With V trimmed by 0 bases and J by 1 base, 23 bases remained unmatched. The CDR3 is CSARDPPGTRKAKGRSYNEQFF. Written as DNA, the CDR3 is TGCAGTGCTAGAGATCCACCCGGGACTAGGAAAGCGAAGGGAAGGTCCTACAATGAGCAGTTCTTC.

This clonotype was found many times. The CDR3 DNA reads TGTGCCAGCAGCCACACCGGAGGATCGCTTATCACAGATACGCAGTATTTT. This sequence encodes CASSHTGGSLITDTQYF. The chain employs TRBV27 and TRBJ2-3; D is possibly TRBD2 (5 bases). Germline assignment: CDR1 MNHEY and CDR2 SMNVEV (reference sequence). This CDR3 has 17 residues. V was cut by 6 bases and J by 2 bases, with 21 bases left in between.

This clonotype was observed a handful of times. This sequence joins TRBV11-2 and TRBJ2-5; tentative D call: TRBD1 (5 bases). CDR3 length: 15 amino acids. Germline V gene data show CDR1 as SGHAT and CDR2 as FQNNGV. Deletions cut 2 bases from V and 5 bases from J, with 15 bases between. DNA of the CDR3: TGTGCCAGCAGCTTATCTGGTGCCGCAGGGGAGACCCAGTACTTC. It encodes CASSLSGAAGETQYF.